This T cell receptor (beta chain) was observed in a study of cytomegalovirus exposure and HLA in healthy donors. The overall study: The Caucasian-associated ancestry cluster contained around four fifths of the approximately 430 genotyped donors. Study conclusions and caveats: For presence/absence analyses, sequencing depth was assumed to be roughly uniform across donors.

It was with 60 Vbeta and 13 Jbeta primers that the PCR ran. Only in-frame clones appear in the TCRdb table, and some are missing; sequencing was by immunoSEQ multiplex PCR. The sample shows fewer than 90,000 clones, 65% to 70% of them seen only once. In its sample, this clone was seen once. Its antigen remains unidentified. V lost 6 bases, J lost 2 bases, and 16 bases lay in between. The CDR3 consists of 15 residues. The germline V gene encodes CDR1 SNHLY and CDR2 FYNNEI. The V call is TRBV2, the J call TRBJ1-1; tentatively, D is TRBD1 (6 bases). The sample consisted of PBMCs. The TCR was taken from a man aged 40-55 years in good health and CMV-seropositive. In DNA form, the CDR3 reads TGTGCCAGCAGGGCCCGACAGGAACCCAACACTGAAGCTTTCTTT. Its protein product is CASRARQEPNTEAFF.